This TCR beta chain was sequenced for a study of blood T cell repertoires in COVID-19. Generated by immunoSEQ multiplex PCR, the TCRdb table keeps only in-frame clones and is missing some. The table lists 150,000 to 200,000 clones, about 79% of them singletons. Symptom resolution, clearance, or two negative PCRs marked donors in Cohort 3 as recovered. The sequencing sample was made of PBMCs or T cells enriched from blood (not recorded which). This TCR was recovered from a man aged 50 to 59 who had recovered from COVID-19.

The CDR3 reads CASSPRQGASSPLHF. In DNA form, the CDR3 reads TGTGCCAGCAGCCCCAGGCAGGGGGCTTCCTCACCCCTCCACTTT. The chain joins TRBV9 to TRBJ1-6, with 8 bases identical to TRBD1. The CDR3 contains 15 residues. Germline-derived CDR1 and CDR2 are SGDLS and YYNGEE. With V trimmed by 4 bases and J by 10 bases, 10 bases remained unmatched.